This TCR beta chain was identified in a study of cytomegalovirus exposure and HLA in healthy donors. Study outcomes and limitations: The majority of CMV-associated TCR beta chains were reported as apparently HLA-restricted in a later analysis. Donor immune exposure was known only as CMV serostatus.

With regard to this clone: Its antigen is unknown.

The CDR3 consists of 15 residues. From germline, CDR1 is SGHTA and CDR2 FQGNSA. V lost 5 bases, J lost 6 bases, and 9 bases stayed unmatched. The PCR used 60 Vbeta and 13 Jbeta primers. TCRdb keeps only in-frame clones here, not all; method: immunoSEQ multiplex PCR. The sample lists roughly 180,000 clones, more than 70% seen once, with around 1.4% in the top ten. J is TRBJ2-1 and V is TRBV7-2, with 8 nucleotides matching TRBD2. The sequence was collected from a girl aged 5-17 years in good health and CMV-seropositive. Sequences were obtained from PBMCs. The CDR3 loop is CASSALAGYVNEQFF. The DNA for the CDR3 is TGTGCCAGCAGCGCATTAGCGGGATATGTCAATGAGCAGTTCTTC.